The T cell receptor (beta chain) under discussion was sequenced for a study of cytomegalovirus exposure and HLA in healthy donors. Overall study results and limits: Later on, an analysis tied 15,000 to 20,000 TCR beta sequences to HLA alleles at 0.05 false discovery rate. Three chains linked to CMV were shown in vitro to be specific for CMV antigens.

V was trimmed by 6 bases and J by 0 bases, leaving 5 bases between them. Germline CDR1 and CDR2: SNHLY and FYNNEI. This CDR3 is built from 12 residues. This PCR relied on a set of 60 Vbeta primers and 13 Jbeta primers. Method: immunoSEQ multiplex PCR; TCRdb's copy keeps in-frame clones and lacks some. The table has some 130,000 clones, roughly four fifths seen once; the top ten hold 5.5% to 8.5%. Nominal health characterized the donors when sampled, though unrecorded immune exposures were likely. As concerns this clone: Antigen unknown.

Sequences were obtained from PBMCs. V is TRBV2 and J is TRBJ1-1; D not certain. This TCR was recovered from a male donor in good health and CMV-seronegative. The CDR3 nucleotides are TGTGCCAGCAGCGGGATGAACACTGAAGCTTTCTTT. It is translated as CASSGMNTEAFF.